This TCR beta chain was profiled in a study of blood T cell repertoires in COVID-19. In the study overall: Whether acute or convalescent, the COVID-19 samples came from the United States, Italy and Spain.

Patients in Seattle were enrolled during active infection, then followed longitudinally. The germline V and J ends were trimmed by 0 bases and 3 bases, with 20 bases remaining between them. Germline CDR1 is LGHNT and CDR2 is FRNRAP. The CDR3 covers 18 residues. As processed by the authors: How many nucleated cells were present was estimated from reference gene primer amplification. Assay used: immunoSEQ multiplex PCR; TCRdb lists only in-frame clones, some missing. The DNA gave D and trimming, while V, J and clone size come from that table. The table has fewer than 60,000 clones, 87% seen once; the top ten hold around 6.4%.

Sequencing was performed on peripheral blood. The sequence was obtained from a woman in her sixties or seventies with COVID-19, enrolled during active disease. The V call is TRBV12-5, the J call TRBJ1-2; perhaps TRBD1 as D (6 bases). CDR3 sequence reads: CASGLVETGANRYYGYTF. The CDR3 nucleotides are TGTGCTAGTGGTTTGGTAGAGACAGGCGCAAATCGGTACTATGGCTACACCTTC.